This TCR beta chain was sequenced during a study of regulatory T cells in long-lasting Graves disease. Relying on iRepertoire HTBI primers and Arm-PCR of CDR3 regions, the team built TCR beta libraries. TCRdb reanalysed the multiplex PCR reads using MiXCR and keeps one entry per CDR3 protein. The table shows 350,000 to 450,000 distinct CDR3 sequences, with more than 13% occurring only once. There are 17 residues in the CDR3. Per germline, CDR1 DFQATT and CDR2 SNEGSKA (reference sequence). With 5 bases removed from V and 8 bases from J, the gap between germline ends came to 25 bases. The time point is: newly diagnosed GD, antithyroid drugs for less than 3 months. The authors made the TCR library using RNA they extracted from PBMCs. Per American Thyroid Association guidelines, Graves' disease was diagnosed. The sample was also linked to a second study, of T cells in Graves' hyperthyroidism and ophthalmopathy. That source notes: In simple terms, a model built on 13 V-J features told ophthalmopathy apart from stable hyperthyroidism. Ophthalmopathy, as predicted by the model, came a median around 7 months after the prediction.

This specimen was peripheral blood mononuclear cells (PBMCs), taken at new diagnosis, from a patient treated with antithyroid drugs. The receptor comes from a woman aged 25-40 years with Graves disease. The chain is built from TRBV20-1 and TRBJ1-6; no reliable D call. The CDR3 loop is CSAGIGGSRREYSPLHF. The CDR3 DNA reads as TGCAGTGCTGGAATAGGTGGCAGCCGCAGAGAGTATTCACCCCTCCACTTT.